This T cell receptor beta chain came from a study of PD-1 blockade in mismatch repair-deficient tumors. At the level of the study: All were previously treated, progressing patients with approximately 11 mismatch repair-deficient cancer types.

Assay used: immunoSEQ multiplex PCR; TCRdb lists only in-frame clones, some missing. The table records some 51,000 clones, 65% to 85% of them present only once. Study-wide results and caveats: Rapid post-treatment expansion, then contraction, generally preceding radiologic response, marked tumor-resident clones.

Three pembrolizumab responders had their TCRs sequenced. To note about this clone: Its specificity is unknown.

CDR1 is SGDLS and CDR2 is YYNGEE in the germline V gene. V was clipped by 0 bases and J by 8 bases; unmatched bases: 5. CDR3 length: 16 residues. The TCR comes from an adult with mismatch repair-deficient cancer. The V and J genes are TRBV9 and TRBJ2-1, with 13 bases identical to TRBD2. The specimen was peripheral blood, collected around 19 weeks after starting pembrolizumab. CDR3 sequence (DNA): TGTGCCAGCAGCGTAGAACTAGCGGGAGGGGGAGATGAGCAGTTCTTC. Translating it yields CASSVELAGGGDEQFF.